The 14 T cell receptor beta chains reported below all come from one sample, sequenced in a study of Ad26.COV2.S vaccination and SARS-CoV-2 variants. Clones were sequenced by immunoSEQ multiplex PCR, and TCRdb holds only the in-frame ones, with some missing. The sample holds some 350,000 clones, 90% seen once. The sample's treatment: 19 received Ad26.COV2.S at low or high dose, single or two shots; several received placebo; per-sample allocation not given. Material that was analyzed had been drawn on day 63 after the first vaccine or placebo injection. The sample consisted of peripheral blood, taken in a trial of Ad26.COV2.S vaccine versus placebo. The receptor set was obtained from a person aged 18-60 years who received the Ad26.COV2.S COVID-19 vaccine or a placebo.

This chain uses TRBV4-3 with TRBJ2-6, with a possible D match to TRBD2 (5 bases). With 5 bases removed from V and 0 bases from J, the gap between germline ends came to 8 bases. The CDR3 runs to 15 residues. Per germline, CDR1 LGHNA and CDR2 YSLEER. The CDR3 coding sequence is TGCGCCAGCAGCTACGAGGGCTCTGGGGCCAACGTCCTGACTTTC. Residues: CASSYEGSGANVLTF.

The rearrangement uses TRBV13 and TRBJ2-3; D is perhaps TRBD1 or TRBD2 (5 bases each). Germline loops: CDR1 PRHDT, CDR2 FYEKMQ (reference sequence). Trimming removed 5 bases from V and 6 bases from J, with 18 bases in between. This CDR3 contains 15 residues. The CDR3 region has the DNA TGTGCCAGCAGCACCCCCCCGGGTTGGGGGGATACGCAGTATTTT. This codes for CASSTPPGWGDTQYF.

V is TRBV29-1 and J is TRBJ2-3; D is perhaps TRBD1 (6 bases). The germline V and J ends were trimmed by 5 bases and 15 bases, with 27 bases remaining between them. This CDR3 is built from 14 residues. From germline, CDR1 is SQVTM and CDR2 ANQGSEA. In DNA form, the CDR3 reads TGCAGCGTTCACGGGCGGACAGCGCAGATAGGGGAATATTTT. Translation: CSVHGRTAQIGEYF.

This clone was counted once. The genes are TRBV7-8 and TRBJ1-4, with 7 bases aligning to TRBD1. CDR1 SGHVS and CDR2 FQNEAQ come from the germline V gene. This CDR3 is 19 amino acids long. V was clipped by 1 base and J by 1 base; unmatched bases: 12. The CDR3 spells CASSLGRGMGGLTNEKLFF. The CDR3 DNA sequence: TGTGCCAGCAGCTTAGGCAGGGGGATGGGGGGCTTAACTAATGAAAAACTGTTTTTT.

The chain carries TRBV4-1 and TRBJ1-1; maybe TRBD1 (6 bases). The CDR3 is 13 residues long. Trimming cost V 4 bases and J 2 bases, with 8 bases left between them. The germline V gene encodes CDR1 MGHRA and CDR2 YSYEKL. This CDR3 is CASSPGVNTEAFF. The CDR3 coding sequence is TGCGCCAGCAGCCCAGGGGTCAACACTGAAGCTTTCTTT.

This clone turned up a few times. The V call is TRBV27, the J call TRBJ1-5, with unresolved D. V lost 3 bases and J lost 0, with 9 bases in between. The CDR3 has 15 residues. Germline-derived CDR1 and CDR2 are MNHEY and SMNVEV (reference sequence). The CDR3 region has the DNA TGTGCCAGCAGTTTGGCAGCGATTAGCAATCAGCCCCAGCATTTT. Protein: CASSLAAISNQPQHF.

V is TRBV4-3 and J is TRBJ2-7, with TRBD1 matching 7 bases. The J segment lost 2 bases and the V segment lost 0 bases, leaving 4 bases of the junction unmatched. The CDR3 is made up of 15 amino acids. Germline lookup yields CDR1 LGHNA and CDR2 YSLEER. CDR3 bases: TGCGCCAGCAGCCAAGATATAGGGACAGCCTACGAGCAGTACTTC. This gives the protein CASSQDIGTAYEQYF.

This chain uses TRBV18 with TRBJ1-1, with D perhaps matching TRBD1 (5 bases). The V gene lost 3 bases and the J gene lost 7 bases, with 15 bases spanning the gap. CDR1 is KGHSH and CDR2 is LQKENI in the germline V gene. There are 14 residues in the CDR3. The CDR3, as DNA: TGTGCCAGCTCACCCTTTGACAGCCTTAGTGAAGCTTTCTTT. It encodes CASSPFDSLSEAFF.

The J gene is TRBJ1-2, the V gene TRBV5-1, with D possibly being TRBD1 (5 bases). Trimming pared 0 bases from V and 5 bases from J, leaving 11 bases between. CDR3 size: 14 residues. Germline loops: CDR1 SGHRS, CDR2 YFSETQ. CDR3 in DNA: TGCGCCAGCAGCTTGGAGGACACCATATATGGCTACACCTTC. It is translated as CASSLEDTIYGYTF.

The chain is built from TRBV12-3 or TRBV12-4 and TRBJ1-5, with a possible D match to TRBD1 (6 bases). Trimming cost V 5 bases and J 5 bases, with 7 bases left between them. The CDR3 sequence is 12 residues long. CDR3 loop: CASSTGHQPQHF. Written as DNA, the CDR3 is TGTGCCAGCAGTACAGGGCATCAGCCCCAGCATTTT.

This clone was counted once. This chain connects TRBV19 to TRBJ1-1; perhaps TRBD1 as D (6 bases). CDR1 and CDR2 (germline): LNHDA, SQIVND (reference sequence). This CDR3 comprises 14 residues. V lost 0 bases and J 6 bases, leaving 11 bases between the germline ends. The CDR3 bases are TGTGCCAGTAGTATAGATGGGGGGGGCCCTGAAGCTTTCTTT. Its protein product is CASSIDGGGPEAFF.

The gene calls are TRBV7-2 and TRBJ1-2; no firm D call. V dropped 0 bases and J dropped 5 bases, with 10 bases sitting between them. Per the germline V gene, CDR1 is SGHTA and CDR2 is FQGNSA. The CDR3 length is 14 residues. CDR3 nucleotides: TGTGCCAGCAGCTTAGCGGTTGGGAATTATGGCTACACCTTC. It codes for CASSLAVGNYGYTF.

The rearrangement uses TRBV5-1 and TRBJ1-2, with 12 bases identical to TRBD1. After removal of 4 bases from V and 4 bases from J, the junction contained 11 bases not matched to a gene. The germline V gene has CDR1 SGHRS and CDR2 YFSETQ. The CDR3 totals 17 residues. CDR3 sequence: CASSPGDRGRPVYGYTF. DNA of the CDR3: TGCGCCAGCAGCCCCGGGGACAGGGGGCGCCCGGTCTATGGCTACACCTTC.

The rearrangement uses TRBV12-2 and TRBJ1-2. TRBV12-2 is labeled a pseudogene. This CDR3 is built from 13 residues. The CDR3 DNA reads TGTGCAAGTCGTGCCGGGGGGCACTATGGCTACACCTTC. Amino acids: CASRAGGHYGYTF.